The 21 T cell receptor beta chains presented below share a single source sample, sequenced in a study of T cell responses to AZD1222 COVID-19 vaccine. Using immunoSEQ multiplex PCR, the repertoire was profiled, and TCRdb retains in-frame clones only, with some absent. The table shows roughly 150,000 clones, with 80% to 95% occurring only once. Sample: peripheral blood, taken on day 0 of AZD1222 vaccination. These receptors all stem from an adult in good health.

The chain couples TRBV7-2 to TRBJ2-7; 7 nucleotides line up with TRBD1. The CDR3 totals 15 residues. Trimming at V came to 5 bases and at J to 2 bases, leaving 9 bases not matched to a gene. Germline lookup yields CDR1 SGHTA and CDR2 FQGNSA. CDR3 bases: TGTGCCAGCAGCGCAACCGGGACAGCTACCTACGAGCAGTACTTC. Translated: CASSATGTATYEQYF.

The V gene is TRBV27, the J gene TRBJ2-1; 9 bases agree with TRBD1. The CDR3 is made up of 14 amino acids. Germline V gene data show CDR1 as MNHEY and CDR2 as SMNVEV (reference sequence). The trim removed 3 bases at V and 7 bases at J, leaving 4 bases unmatched. The CDR3 sequence: CASSLGTGSNEQFF. For the CDR3, the DNA is TGTGCCAGCAGTTTGGGGACAGGGAGTAATGAGCAGTTCTTC.

The rearrangement joins TRBV19 to TRBJ1-4, with TRBD1 as a possible D gene (5 bases). This CDR3 region has 13 residues. Germline V gives CDR1 LNHDA, CDR2 SQIVND (reference sequence). V was shortened by 6 bases and J by 0 bases, with 5 bases between the two germline ends. CDR3 region: CASRTATNEKLFF. The CDR3 region has the DNA TGTGCCAGTAGGACAGCAACTAATGAAAAACTGTTTTTT.

The chain combines TRBV19 with TRBJ2-3; TRBD2 matches 9 bases. From germline, CDR1 is LNHDA and CDR2 SQIVND (reference sequence). V lost 8 bases to trimming and J lost 4 bases; unmatched junction nucleotides: 4. This CDR3 contains 13 residues. CDR3 nucleotides: TGTGCCAGTGGGGCGGGAGGGTCAGATACGCAGTATTTT. Translating gives CASGAGGSDTQYF.

The V gene is TRBV3-1 (or the pseudogene TRBV3-2), the J gene TRBJ2-7; D is tentatively TRBD1 or TRBD2 (7 bases each). This CDR3 comprises 15 residues. CDR1 is LGHDT and CDR2 is YNNKEL in the germline V gene (reference sequence). The V end was cut by 5 bases, the J end by 0 bases, with 14 bases between. CDR3 bases: TGTGCCAGCAGCTCAGGGGGGGGTTCCTCCTACGAGCAGTACTTC. Translating gives CASSSGGGSSYEQYF.

The rearrangement joins TRBV11-2 to TRBJ1-4; no definite D call. CDR1 and CDR2 from the germline V gene are SGHAT and FQNNGV. V shed 2 bases and J shed 8 bases, with 9 bases lying between them. This CDR3 is built from 13 residues. The CDR3 here is CASSLFYGEKLFF. The CDR3 nucleotides read TGTGCCAGCAGCTTATTTTATGGGGAAAAACTGTTTTTT.

The genes are TRBV12-3 or TRBV12-4 and TRBJ2-7; TRBD1 matches at 7 bases. This CDR3 spans 13 amino acids. V lost 6 bases and J lost 6; bases outside the gene matches: 8. The CDR3 here is CASSTLTGLEQYF. In nucleotides, the CDR3 is TGTGCCAGCAGCACCCTGACAGGGCTCGAGCAGTACTTC.

The chain couples TRBV6-1 to TRBJ1-5; unclear D gene. CDR3 length equals 14 residues. Germline V gene sequence: CDR1 MNHNS, CDR2 SASEGT. The V end lost 2 bases, the J end lost 6 bases, and 11 bases lay between the germline ends. The CDR3 bases are TGTGCCAGCAGTGAACGGTGGGCGGGTCAGCCCCAGCATTTT. It is translated as CASSERWAGQPQHF.

The J gene is TRBJ1-2, the V gene TRBV5-1; D might be TRBD1 (5 bases). Germline V gene sequence: CDR1 SGHRS, CDR2 YFSETQ. The CDR3 totals 13 residues. V was trimmed by 4 bases and J by 7 bases, leaving 14 bases between them. The CDR3 reads CASSLGGEGGYTF. The CDR3 DNA follows: TGCGCCAGCAGCCTTGGAGGGGAGGGTGGCTACACCTTC. The complete variable domain, with remaining parts taken from reference TRBV5-1 and TRBJ1-2, reads KAGVTQTPRYLIKTRGQQVTLSCSPISGHRSVSWYQQTPGQGLQFLFEYFSETQRNKGNFPGRFSGRQFSNSRSEMNVSTLELGDSALYLCASSLGGEGGYTFGSGTRLTVV.

This chain uses TRBV5-1 with TRBJ1-6; D remains unclear. Germline CDR1 SGHRS, CDR2 YFSETQ. This CDR3 has 13 residues. Trimming left V 0 bases short and J 15 bases short, with 13 bases between. Here the CDR3 reads CASSLVGESRLHF. As DNA, the CDR3 is TGCGCCAGCAGCTTGGTCGGGGAATCTCGCCTCCACTTT.

The chain employs TRBV19 and TRBJ1-3; TRBD1 matches at 8 bases. CDR1 and CDR2 (germline): LNHDA, SQIVND (reference sequence). There are 14 residues in the CDR3. Trimming removed 7 bases from V and 5 bases from J; junction bases left unmatched: 7. CDR3 protein: CASTPDRGRNTIYF. CDR3 DNA sequence: TGTGCCAGTACTCCCGACAGGGGCCGAAACACCATATATTTT.

The V and J genes are TRBV30 and TRBJ1-4; TRBD1 is a possible D gene (5 bases). In germline, CDR1 is GTSNPN, CDR2 SVGIG (reference sequence). The CDR3 runs 13 residues. Deletions cut 3 bases from V and 8 bases from J, with 13 bases between. CDR3 in amino acids: CAWSRSGKEKLFF. CDR3 DNA sequence: TGTGCCTGGAGCCGCTCAGGGAAGGAAAAACTGTTTTTT.

This clone was counted a few times. This chain links TRBV27 with TRBJ1-6; D uncertain. The V gene lost 6 bases and the J gene lost 0 bases, with 3 bases spanning the gap. Germline CDR1 reads MNHEY; CDR2 reads SMNVEV (reference sequence). This CDR3 spans 13 amino acids. The CDR3 sequence is CASRSSYNSPLHF. CDR3 nucleotides: TGTGCCAGCAGGAGCTCCTATAATTCACCCCTCCACTTT.

The chain joins TRBV7-9 to TRBJ1-6; 10 bases match TRBD1. The CDR3 runs 15 residues. The germline V gene encodes CDR1 SEHNR and CDR2 FQNEAQ (reference sequence). J lost 10 bases, V lost 1 base, and 4 bases had no gene match. The CDR3 is CASSLETGGHSPLHF. CDR3 DNA sequence: TGTGCCAGCAGCTTAGAGACAGGGGGCCACTCACCCCTCCACTTT.

The chain recombines TRBV6-5 with TRBJ1-1; maybe TRBD1 (5 bases). Germline V gives CDR1 MNHEY, CDR2 SVGAGI. V was cut by 0 bases and J by 0 bases, with 8 bases left in between. The length of the CDR3 is 15 residues. The CDR3 sequence: CASSYSGGMNTEAFF. Written as DNA, the CDR3 is TGTGCCAGCAGTTACTCGGGGGGTATGAACACTGAAGCTTTCTTT.

This clone has a single count. The CDR3 DNA reads TGTGCCAGCAGCCCAGTCGGCGGGAGAAGCACAGATACGCAGTATTTT. Protein product: CASSPVGGRSTDTQYF. This chain connects TRBV7-3 to TRBJ2-3; TRBD2 agrees at 7 bases. Germline V lookup: CDR1 SGHTA, CDR2 FQGTGA. V lost 5 bases to trimming and J lost 0 bases; unmatched junction nucleotides: 8. The CDR3 extends over 16 amino acids.

The V call is TRBV7-2, the J call TRBJ2-3; D gene ambiguous. Trimming cost V 1 base and J 4 bases, with 3 bases left between them. This CDR3 is 12 amino acids long. The germline V gene encodes CDR1 SGHTA and CDR2 FQGNSA. CDR3 coding DNA: TGTGCCAGCAGCTTAGTGGCAGATACGCAGTATTTT. Amino acid sequence: CASSLVADTQYF.

The genes are TRBV5-1 and TRBJ2-1, with D unclear. The V and J ends lost 1 base and 5 bases respectively, with 7 bases between them. In germline, CDR1 is SGHRS, CDR2 YFSETQ. The CDR3 is 13 residues long. CDR3 in amino acids: CASSLRADNEQFF. In DNA form, the CDR3 reads TGCGCCAGCAGCTTGAGGGCGGACAATGAGCAGTTCTTC. The variable domain in full, with the rest retrieved from reference TRBV5-1 and TRBJ2-1, is KAGVTQTPRYLIKTRGQQVTLSCSPISGHRSVSWYQQTPGQGLQFLFEYFSETQRNKGNFPGRFSGRQFSNSRSEMNVSTLELGDSALYLCASSLRADNEQFFGPGTRLTVL.

The chain carries TRBV15 and TRBJ2-7; no clear D. The V gene's germline CDR1 is LNHNV and CDR2 YYDKDF (reference sequence). With 0 bases removed from V and 2 bases from J, the gap between germline ends came to 5 bases. CDR3 length: 13 residues. In nucleotides, the CDR3 is TGTGCCACCAGCAGAGACAGGACCTACGAGCAGTACTTC. Its translation is CATSRDRTYEQYF. Looking up the rest from reference TRBV15 and TRBJ2-7 gives the full variable domain: DAMVIQNPRYQVTQFGKPVTLSCSQTLNHNVMYWYQQKSSQAPKLLFHYYDKDFNNEADTPDNFQSRRPNTSFCFLDIRSPGLGDTAMYLCATSRDRTYEQYFGPGTRLTVT.

J is TRBJ2-2 and V is TRBV5-4; TRBD2 is a possible D gene (7 bases). Trimming stripped 4 bases from V and 7 bases from J, with 20 bases between. This CDR3 contains 16 residues. Germline CDR1 reads SGHNT; CDR2 reads YYREEE (reference sequence). The CDR3 here is CASSKPGAGAGGELFF. The CDR3 bases are TGTGCCAGCAGCAAACCTGGTGCGGGGGCTGGCGGGGAGCTGTTTTTT.

This chain connects TRBV6-5 to TRBJ2-7, with 10 bases lining up with TRBD2. CDR3 length equals 15 residues. Germline V gene lookup returns CDR1 MNHEY and CDR2 SVGAGI. J was trimmed by 5 bases and V by 8 bases; bases with no gene match: 12. CDR3 DNA sequence: TGTGCCAGCGTCGCCTCACTAGCGGGAAGCGACGAGCAGTACTTC. As protein: CASVASLAGSDEQYF.